The 5 T cell receptor beta chains below were found in one sample sequenced in a study of T cell clonotyping in hematopoietic cell transplantation. Sequencing was performed with immunoSEQ multiplex PCR; in TCRdb, only in-frame clones are kept and a portion is missing. The sample includes 6,500 to 7,000 clones, roughly 35% of them seen just once. The sample consisted of peripheral blood mononuclear cells, taken 30 days after allogeneic stem cell transplant. The source of these receptors is a female patient in her 60s who had an allogeneic stem cell transplant, so the T cells may come from the graft donor. Some clones in this sample may be carry-over from other donors' samples.

The V and J genes are TRBV20-1 and TRBJ2-7, with D hard to call. The V gene lost 6 bases and the J gene lost 2 bases, with 8 bases spanning the gap. Germline V lookup: CDR1 DFQATT, CDR2 SNEGSKA (reference sequence). This CDR3 has 11 amino acids. The CDR3 loop reads CSAGPAYEQYF. Written as DNA, the CDR3 is TGCAGTGCAGGACCGGCCTACGAGCAGTACTTC.

This chain connects TRBV30 to TRBJ2-6; the match to TRBD2 covers 7 bases. The CDR3 contains 17 residues. V shed 4 bases and J 1 base; nucleotides not matched to a gene: 10. The germline CDR1 and CDR2 sequences are GTSNPN and SVGIG (reference sequence). CDR3 sequence: CAWTPGGWGSGANVLTF. The CDR3 bases are TGTGCCTGGACCCCGGGGGGTTGGGGGTCTGGGGCCAACGTCCTGACTTTC.

This clone was counted a few times. The genes are TRBV27 and TRBJ2-5; no clear D gene. From germline, CDR1 is MNHEY and CDR2 SMNVEV (reference sequence). This CDR3 has 13 residues. The ends were cut back, 3 bases at V and 6 bases at J, with 11 bases in the middle. This CDR3 reads CASSFGLGQTQYF. CDR3 bases: TGTGCCAGCAGTTTCGGGCTCGGACAGACCCAGTACTTC.

The V call is TRBV30, the J call TRBJ2-3; D is unresolved. Germline assignment: CDR1 GTSNPN and CDR2 SVGIG (reference sequence). The V and J ends lost 4 bases and 6 bases respectively, with 11 bases between them. CDR3 length equals 12 residues. The CDR3 reads CAWTSAADTQYF. CDR3 sequence (DNA): TGTGCCTGGACTAGTGCCGCGGATACGCAGTATTTT.

V usage is TRBV30 and J usage is TRBJ1-1; D is possibly TRBD1 (6 bases). The V gene's germline CDR1 is GTSNPN and CDR2 SVGIG (reference sequence). The CDR3 totals 13 residues. V lost 8 bases and J 4 bases, leaving 17 bases between the germline ends. CDR3 DNA: TGTGCCGGGAACGGGGGCCCTGCCACTGAAGCTTTCTTT. Translated, it gives CAGNGGPATEAFF.